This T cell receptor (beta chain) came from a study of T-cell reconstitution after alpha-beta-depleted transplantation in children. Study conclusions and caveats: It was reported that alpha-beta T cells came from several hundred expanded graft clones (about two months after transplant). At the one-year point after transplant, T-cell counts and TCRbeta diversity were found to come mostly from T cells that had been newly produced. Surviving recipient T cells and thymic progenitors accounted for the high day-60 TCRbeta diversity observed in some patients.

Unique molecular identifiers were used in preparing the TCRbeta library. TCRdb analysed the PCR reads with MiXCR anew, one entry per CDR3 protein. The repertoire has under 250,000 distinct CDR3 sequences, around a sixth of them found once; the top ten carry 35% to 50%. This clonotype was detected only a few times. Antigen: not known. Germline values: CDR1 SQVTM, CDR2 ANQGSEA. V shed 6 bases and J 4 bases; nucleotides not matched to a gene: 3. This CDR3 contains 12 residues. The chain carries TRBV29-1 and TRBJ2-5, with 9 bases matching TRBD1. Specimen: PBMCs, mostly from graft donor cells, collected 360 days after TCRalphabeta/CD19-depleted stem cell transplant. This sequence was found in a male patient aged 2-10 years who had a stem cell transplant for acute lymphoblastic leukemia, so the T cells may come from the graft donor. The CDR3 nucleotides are TGCAGCGTGGAACAGGGGGCAGAGACCCAGTACTTC. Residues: CSVEQGAETQYF.